These 28 T cell receptor beta chains came from one sample sequenced in a study of blood T cell repertoires in COVID-19. Assay: immunoSEQ multiplex PCR; the TCRdb copy retains only in-frame clones and omits some. The sample yields approximately 500,000 clones, 85% to 90% seen once. The sample was peripheral blood. These TCRs come from a woman between 45 and 65 years old with COVID-19, enrolled during active disease.

The chain employs TRBV18 and TRBJ2-1; 7 positions match TRBD2. CDR3 length: 15 amino acids. Looked up from germline, CDR1 is KGHSH and CDR2 is LQKENI. Losses at the gene ends were 2 bases for V and 4 bases for J; bases not matched to a gene: 5. The CDR3 DNA reads TGTGCCAGCTCACCATCAGCGGGGAAATACAATGAGCAGTTCTTC. This codes for CASSPSAGKYNEQFF.

This chain connects TRBV6-1 to TRBJ1-5; D remains unclear. The CDR3 sequence is 16 residues long. CDR1 is MNHNS, CDR2 SASEGT, per germline. V lost 1 base, J lost 0 bases, and 10 bases lay in between. The DNA of the CDR3 is TGTGCCAGCAGTGAAGAACAGATTTATAGCAATCAGCCCCAGCATTTT. Its translation is CASSEEQIYSNQPQHF.

V is TRBV28 and J is TRBJ1-2, with 8 nucleotides matching TRBD1. V lost 9 bases, J lost 4 bases, and 4 bases stayed unmatched. In germline, CDR1 is MDHEN, CDR2 SYDVKM. The CDR3 spans 12 residues. In DNA, the CDR3 is TGTGCCAGTAGGACAGGGCGCTATGGCTACACCTTC. Its protein is CASRTGRYGYTF.

The rearrangement joins TRBV2 to TRBJ1-6; D is ambiguous. The germline V gene has CDR1 SNHLY and CDR2 FYNNEI. The CDR3 is 14 amino acids. Trimming left V 7 bases short and J 10 bases short, with 17 bases between. The chain's CDR3 is CASTRPSVGSPLHF. Here the CDR3 DNA reads TGTGCCAGCACCCGACCCTCTGTCGGGTCACCCCTCCACTTT.

The chain carries TRBV13 and TRBJ1-2, with D uncertain. Trimming left V 0 bases short and J 2 bases short, with 13 bases between. Germline V lookup: CDR1 PRHDT, CDR2 FYEKMQ (reference sequence). The CDR3 contains 16 residues. Written as DNA, the CDR3 is TGTGCCAGCAGCTTAGGAAGGACTATCCAAAACTATGGCTACACCTTC. Residues: CASSLGRTIQNYGYTF.

V gene TRBV6-5 combines with J gene TRBJ1-3, with TRBD1 as a possible D gene (6 bases). The V and J ends lost 5 bases and 4 bases respectively, with 12 bases between them. Germline values: CDR1 MNHEY, CDR2 SVGAGI. This CDR3 has 14 residues. The CDR3 nucleotides are TGTGCCAGCAGTCCGTACAGGGAGGGAAACACCATATATTTT. This encodes CASSPYREGNTIYF.

The CDR3 is CASSQPGIYGYTF. As DNA, the CDR3 is TGCGCCAGCAGCCAACCGGGGATTTATGGCTACACCTTC. The chain joins TRBV4-1 to TRBJ1-2; D ambiguous. V was clipped by 2 bases and J by 5 bases, with 9 bases between them. Germline CDR1 reads MGHRA; CDR2 reads YSYEKL. CDR3 length: 13 residues.

The gene calls are TRBV5-5 and TRBJ2-5; TRBD2 matches 9 bases. Germline lookup yields CDR1 SGHKS and CDR2 YYEKEE (reference sequence). Trimming removed 2 bases from V and 5 bases from J; junction bases left unmatched: 7. The CDR3 covers 15 residues. The CDR3 region is CASSLAGGSWETQYF. In DNA form, the CDR3 reads TGTGCCAGCAGCTTAGCGGGGGGCTCTTGGGAGACCCAGTACTTC.

The genes are TRBV5-1 and TRBJ2-7; D possibly corresponds to TRBD1 (6 bases). V was cut by 3 bases and J by 4 bases, with 14 bases left in between. The CDR3 is 14 residues long. Germline V lookup: CDR1 SGHRS, CDR2 YFSETQ. DNA for the CDR3: TGCGCCAGCAGCTCTCGACAGGACCCATACGAGCAGTACTTC. As protein: CASSSRQDPYEQYF.

Comment on this clone: Mismatch with germline at one junction end may stem from a read error. The chain combines TRBV5-1 with TRBJ2-3, with 7 bases matching TRBD1. CDR1 is SGHRS, CDR2 YFSETQ, per germline. CDR3 size: 15 residues. This CDR3 reads CANSLRGSSTDTQYF. The CDR3 DNA is TGCGCCAACAGCCTCAGGGGGTCGAGCACAGATACGCAGTATTTT.

The chain joins TRBV3-1 (or the pseudogene TRBV3-2) to TRBJ2-7, with 9 bases that match TRBD1. Germline trimming cut 1 base from V and 0 bases from J; bases unmatched to any gene: 1. Germline V CDR1 and CDR2: LGHDT, YNNKEL (reference sequence). CDR3 length: 15 amino acids. CDR3 amino acids: CASSQGQGVSYEQYF. The DNA of the CDR3 is TGTGCCAGCAGCCAAGGACAGGGGGTCTCCTACGAGCAGTACTTC.

This clone appeared once. The rearrangement uses TRBV5-8 and TRBJ2-5; 7 bases line up with TRBD2. V was pared by 1 base and J by 6 bases, with 6 bases of the junction left unmatched. Germline CDR1 is SGHTS and CDR2 is YDEGEE. The CDR3 has 14 amino acids. Here the CDR3 reads CASSLIPTSQTQYF. CDR3 DNA sequence: TGTGCCAGCAGCTTGATCCCGACTAGCCAGACCCAGTACTTC.

The chain joins TRBV10-3 to TRBJ1-3, with D maybe TRBD1 (5 bases). This CDR3 region has 13 residues. Germline V lookup: CDR1 ENHRY, CDR2 SYGVKD. The V and J ends lost 8 bases and 3 bases respectively, with 11 bases between them. In DNA, the CDR3 is TGTGCCATCGGGGGGGGTTTTGGAAACACCATATATTTT. Translation gives CAIGGGFGNTIYF.

This chain joins TRBV10-1 and TRBJ2-7, with 9 bases aligning to TRBD2. CDR3 length: 17 residues. V gave up 7 bases and J gave up 3 bases; unmatched junction bases: 16. Germline V CDR1 and CDR2: WNHNN, SYGVQD (reference sequence). This chain's CDR3 is CASKKNSGGFSGYEQYF. In nucleotides, the CDR3 is TGCGCCAGCAAAAAGAATAGCGGGGGATTTTCGGGCTACGAGCAGTACTTC.

This sequence joins TRBV9 and TRBJ2-5; 7 nucleotides match TRBD2. This CDR3 has 15 residues. Germline CDR1 reads SGDLS; CDR2 reads YYNGEE. V shed 2 bases, J shed 2 bases, and the junction held 6 bases outside the gene matches. The CDR3 loop reads CASSVLGGRQETQYF. In DNA, the CDR3 is TGTGCCAGCAGCGTCCTGGGGGGGAGGCAAGAGACCCAGTACTTC.

The V and J genes are TRBV4-1 and TRBJ2-3, with 13 bases identical to TRBD2. Looked up from germline, CDR1 is MGHRA and CDR2 is YSYEKL. The J segment lost 4 bases and the V segment lost 5 bases, leaving 6 bases of the junction unmatched. CDR3 length equals 16 residues. The CDR3 nucleotides are TGCGCCAGCAGCTCGAGACTAGCGGGGGGTCCAGATACGCAGTATTTT. Protein product: CASSSRLAGGPDTQYF.

CDR3 nucleotides: TGTGCCTGGAGTGTCCAACGGACAGTTACCTATAATTCACCCCTCCACTTT. Amino acid sequence: CAWSVQRTVTYNSPLHF. This chain connects TRBV30 to TRBJ1-6; weak D call: TRBD1 (6 bases). This CDR3 is 17 amino acids long. Trimming removed 0 bases from V and 2 bases from J, with 14 bases in between. Germline V gives CDR1 GTSNPN, CDR2 SVGIG (reference sequence).

Only a few counts were recorded for this clone. The J gene is TRBJ2-7, the V gene TRBV6-5, with 7 bases that match TRBD2. V was pared by 8 bases and J by 3 bases, with 10 bases of the junction left unmatched. CDR3 length: 14 residues. The V gene's germline CDR1 is MNHEY and CDR2 SVGAGI. The CDR3 is CASSDGGFVYEQYF. CDR3 nucleotide sequence: TGTGCCAGCTCCGACGGGGGGTTCGTCTACGAGCAGTACTTC.

This chain connects TRBV3-1 (or the pseudogene TRBV3-2) to TRBJ2-3; TRBD2 agrees at 8 bases. Per the germline V gene, CDR1 is LGHDT and CDR2 is YNNKEL (reference sequence). CDR3 length: 14 residues. With 4 bases clipped from V and 8 bases from J, the junction kept 8 bases outside the gene matches. CDR3 DNA: TGTGCCAGCAGCCGAGCTGTAGCGGGGCGTACGCAGTATTTT. This encodes CASSRAVAGRTQYF.

This chain joins TRBV29-1 and TRBJ2-1, with TRBD2 matching 8 bases. The CDR3 spans 13 residues. Germline-derived CDR1 and CDR2 are SQVTM and ANQGSEA. V lost 6 bases and J lost 10; bases outside the gene matches: 11. The CDR3 protein is CSVLAGPIGEQFF. In nucleotides, the CDR3 is TGCAGCGTCTTAGCGGGGCCCATAGGGGAGCAGTTCTTC.

The rearrangement links TRBV28 to TRBJ2-1; 12 bases agree with TRBD2. The germline gives CDR1 MDHEN, CDR2 SYDVKM. The CDR3 contains 17 residues. The trim removed 5 bases at V and 0 bases at J, leaving 5 bases unmatched. The DNA for the CDR3 is TGTGCCAGCAGTAAAACTAGCGGGGGGAACTCCTACAATGAGCAGTTCTTC. This sequence encodes CASSKTSGGNSYNEQFF.

This clone was found once. CDR3 sequence: CSARRLRGAFF. DNA of the CDR3: TGCAGTGCTAGACGGCTTCGGGGGGCTTTCTTT. V and J are TRBV20-1 and TRBJ1-1, with D tentatively TRBD1 (5 bases). The CDR3 is 11 residues long. Trimming removed 2 bases at V and 11 bases at J, with 12 bases between. CDR1 is DFQATT and CDR2 is SNEGSKA in the germline V gene (reference sequence).

The rearrangement joins TRBV15 to TRBJ1-1; 8 bases fit TRBD1. Germline V lookup: CDR1 LNHNV, CDR2 YYDKDF (reference sequence). The CDR3 runs to 15 residues. Unmatched junction bases numbered 6, after V lost 4 bases and J lost 2 bases. For the CDR3, the DNA is TGTGCCACCAGCAAAGGCAGGGGGCTAAACACTGAAGCTTTCTTT. Protein sequence: CATSKGRGLNTEAFF.

The chain employs TRBV7-6 and TRBJ2-5; no clear D gene. CDR1 is SGHVS, CDR2 FNYEAQ, per germline. CDR3 length: 13 amino acids. Trimming took off 2 bases at V and 4 bases at J, with 8 bases between the two ends. CDR3 in DNA: TGTGCCAGCAGCTTAAATCCCTCAGAGACCCAGTACTTC. The encoded protein is CASSLNPSETQYF.

The rearrangement joins TRBV11-2 to TRBJ1-4; D gene unclear. The CDR3 length is 18 residues. Trimming left V 5 bases short and J 1 base short, with 20 bases between. CDR1 and CDR2 from the germline V gene are SGHAT and FQNNGV. The CDR3 DNA follows: TGTGCCAGCAGCGACCCTTACGTACCAGGCATAACTAATGAAAAACTGTTTTTT. It specifies CASSDPYVPGITNEKLFF. The whole variable domain, filled in from reference TRBV11-2 and TRBJ1-4, reads EAGVAQSPRYKIIEKRQSVAFWCNPISGHATLYWYQQILGQGPKLLIQFQNNGVVDDSQLPKDRFSAERLKGVDSTLKIQPAKLEDSAVYLCASSDPYVPGITNEKLFFGSGTQLSVL.

The DNA of the CDR3 is TGTGCCTCCAGAGGCGGGGCAGGGCGAAACTATGGCTACACCTTC. It is translated as CASRGGAGRNYGYTF. V and J are TRBV30 and TRBJ1-2, with D maybe TRBD1 (5 bases). The germline CDR1 and CDR2 sequences are GTSNPN and SVGIG (reference sequence). Trimming pared 7 bases from V and 2 bases from J, leaving 20 bases between. The CDR3 is 15 amino acids.

The chain joins TRBV3-1 (or the pseudogene TRBV3-2) to TRBJ1-2; perhaps TRBD1 as D (6 bases). V lost 2 bases, J lost 2 bases, and 12 bases lay in between. The germline gives CDR1 LGHDT, CDR2 YNNKEL (reference sequence). The CDR3 spans 15 residues. The CDR3 DNA follows: TGTGCCAGCAGCCAAACAGGGCAGCCCAACTATGGCTACACCTTC. It codes for CASSQTGQPNYGYTF.

The gene calls are TRBV20-1 and TRBJ2-2; TRBD1 matches 7 bases. There are 14 residues in the CDR3. V trimming: 3 bases; J trimming: 7 bases; junction bases outside the gene matches: 8. CDR1 is DFQATT and CDR2 is SNEGSKA in the germline V gene (reference sequence). CDR3 DNA sequence: TGCAGTGCTAGTAGGCAGGGGGTTTTCGGGGAGCTGTTTTTT. It encodes CSASRQGVFGELFF.